This TCR beta chain was captured by sequencing in a study of blood T cell repertoires in COVID-19. The method was immunoSEQ multiplex PCR; TCRdb's version includes in-frame clones alone and lacks a portion of them. The data contain under 250,000 clones, 70% to 85% of them singletons. This clone occurred a few times. The CDR3 covers 13 residues. Germline trimming cut 4 bases from V and 7 bases from J; bases unmatched to any gene: 5. Germline CDR1 is SQVTM and CDR2 is ANQGSEA. The rearrangement uses TRBV29-1 and TRBJ1-4, with 8 bases lining up with TRBD1. The sequenced material came from PBMCs or T cells enriched from blood (not recorded which). This receptor was identified in a woman in her fifties or sixties who had recovered from COVID-19. The CDR3 protein is CSVGEGTGEKLFF. CDR3 in DNA: TGCAGCGTTGGCGAGGGGACAGGTGAAAAACTGTTTTTT. Complete variable domain (other parts from reference TRBV29-1 and TRBJ1-4): SAVISQKPSRDICQRGTSLTIQCQVDSQVTMMFWYRQQPGQSLTLIATANQGSEATYESGFVIDKFPISRPNLTFSTLTVSNMSPEDSSIYLCSVGEGTGEKLFFGSGTQLSVL.